A selection of T cell receptor beta chains follows, all from one sample in a study of Tregs in tolerant kidney transplant recipients. The table came from immunoSEQ multiplex PCR; TCRdb's copy has only in-frame clones and leaves some out. The sample contains nearly 95,000 clones, 93% of which appear only once. This specimen was CD4+ T cells from blood, taken before the transplant. The receptors were sampled from a human donor who received a combined kidney and bone marrow transplant. The CDR3 runs from the conserved cysteine through the conserved F or W.

12	TRBV9	TRBJ1-1	CASSSRGTEAFF
12	TRBV29-1	TRBJ1-2	CSVAAENGGYTF
14	TRBV10-3	TRBJ2-3	CALRGGPGEDTQYF
13	TRBV18	TRBJ2-3	CASSPRTADTQYF
14	TRBV5-1	TRBJ2-7	CASSLVAGKNEQYF
17	TRBV5-1	TRBJ1-2	CASSLAGTALSSDGYTF
18	TRBV5-6	TRBJ2-3	CASSLVVGLATRTDTQYF
14	TRBV18	TRBJ1-2	CASAGTATNYGYTF
14	TRBV5-4	TRBJ2-1	CASSLAPPSDEQFF
15	TRBV9	TRBJ2-2	CASSVGTGETGELFF
13	TRBV19	TRBJ1-3	CATKQVSGNTIYF
14	TRBV2	TRBJ1-1	CASSDRDRGSRAFF
13	TRBV29-1	TRBJ2-1	CSSERGTYNEQFF
15	TRBV11-1	TRBJ2-6	CASRPRGSGANVLTF
15	TRBV28	TRBJ1-3	CASSLMAGAGNTIYF
14	TRBV5-6	TRBJ1-1	CASSSRAGGVEAFF